Below, 16 T cell receptor beta chains from the same sample are listed, as sequenced in a study of blood T cell repertoires in COVID-19. Clones were read by immunoSEQ multiplex PCR, and TCRdb kept only the in-frame ones, dropping some. The sample shows 200,000 or so clones, around 90% of them seen only once. Sequencing was performed on PBMCs or T cells enriched from blood (not recorded which). These TCRs come from a man between 25 and 39 years old in a cohort exposed to, infected with or recovered from COVID-19 (not recorded which).

The count of this clone is one. The chain combines TRBV2 with TRBJ2-6; 7 bases align to TRBD1. The length of the CDR3 is 17 residues. With 5 bases clipped from V and 0 bases from J, the junction kept 7 bases outside the gene matches. Germline V gene lookup returns CDR1 SNHLY and CDR2 FYNNEI. CDR3 loop: CASSIWDSGSGANVLTF. The DNA for the CDR3 is TGTGCCAGCAGTATTTGGGACAGCGGCTCTGGGGCCAACGTCCTGACTTTC.

Here the CDR3 reads CASSLNSRDAQFF. Here the CDR3 DNA reads TGTGCCAGCTCACTAAACTCCCGGGATGCGCAGTTCTTC. The rearrangement joins TRBV18 to TRBJ2-1; D perhaps matches TRBD2 (5 bases). Deletions cut 4 bases from V and 12 bases from J, with 16 bases between. This CDR3 is built from 13 residues. The germline V gene has CDR1 KGHSH and CDR2 LQKENI.

The chain carries TRBV25-1 and TRBJ1-1, with D unresolved. The V end was cut by 2 bases, the J end by 5 bases, with 18 bases between. The CDR3 contains 16 residues. The germline gives CDR1 MGHDK, CDR2 SYGVNS. The CDR3 sequence: CASSEEVRALETEAFF. The CDR3 DNA reads TGTGCCAGCAGTGAAGAGGTGAGGGCTTTAGAAACTGAAGCTTTCTTT.

Details on this clone: One end of the junction does not line up with germline, which may come from a read error. This chain joins TRBV7-7 and TRBJ2-3, with D perhaps matching TRBD2 (5 bases). The CDR3 runs to 15 residues. The germline V gene encodes CDR1 SSHAT and CDR2 FNYEAQ (reference sequence). The CDR3 here is CASSLAGSHTDTQYF. Here the CDR3 DNA reads TGTGCTAGCAGCTTAGCTGGGAGCCACACAGATACGCAGTATTTT.

The chain couples TRBV21-1 to TRBJ2-2; the D call in the table, TRBD2, was not verified against the DNA. TRBV21-1 is a known pseudogene. The CDR3 is 18 amino acids. The CDR3 DNA is TGTGCCAGCAGCAAAGTAAGGCTAGCGGGAGGGTGCACCGGGGAGCTGTTTTTT. Its protein product is CASSKVRLAGGCTGELFF.

The CDR3 reads CASGTGASPLHF. CDR3 coding DNA: TGCGCCAGCGGGACAGGCGCTTCACCCCTCCACTTT. The chain links TRBV5-1 to TRBJ1-6, with TRBD1 matching over 8 bases. The V and J ends lost 7 bases and 9 bases, in that order; junction bases with no gene match: 3. Per the germline V gene, CDR1 is SGHRS and CDR2 is YFSETQ. There are 12 residues in the CDR3. Variable domain in full (rest from reference TRBV5-1 and TRBJ1-6): KAGVTQTPRYLIKTRGQQVTLSCSPISGHRSVSWYQQTPGQGLQFLFEYFSETQRNKGNFPGRFSGRQFSNSRSEMNVSTLELGDSALYLCASGTGASPLHFGNGTRLTVT.

The V call is TRBV18, the J call TRBJ2-7, with 9 bases identical to TRBD2. Germline V gene lookup returns CDR1 KGHSH and CDR2 LQKENI. V was pared by 2 bases and J by 0 bases, with 8 bases of the junction left unmatched. This CDR3 comprises 17 residues. CDR3: CASSPYRKREASYEQYF. CDR3 nucleotides: TGTGCCAGCTCACCATACCGCAAGCGGGAGGCCTCCTACGAGCAGTACTTC.

This clone was detected once. V usage is TRBV28 and J usage is TRBJ2-1, with 8 bases identical to TRBD2. Germline loops: CDR1 MDHEN, CDR2 SYDVKM. The CDR3 length is 15 residues. The V segment lost 7 bases and the J segment 7 bases; nucleotides outside the gene matches: 12. The DNA of the CDR3 is TGTGCCAGCATTGGGTTAGGGGGACTAGTTAATGAGCAGTTCTTC. Its translation: CASIGLGGLVNEQFF.

The chain employs TRBV4-1 and TRBJ2-1; D may be TRBD2 (5 bases). CDR3 length: 14 amino acids. Deletions cut 7 bases from V and 10 bases from J, with 20 bases between. The germline gives CDR1 MGHRA, CDR2 YSYEKL. The CDR3 nucleotides read TGCGCCAGCACCCAGGCCCCCGGGAACAGAGAGCAGTTCTTC. This encodes CASTQAPGNREQFF.

This clone was seen only a few times. This CDR3 is also generated by other DNA sequences in the sample. This chain uses TRBV3-1 (or the pseudogene TRBV3-2) with TRBJ2-3; TRBD2 agrees at 10 bases. The CDR3 is made up of 15 amino acids. The junction had 1 base not matched to a gene; V was cut back by 4 bases and J by 0 bases. Germline lookup yields CDR1 LGHDT and CDR2 YNNKEL (reference sequence). Written as DNA, the CDR3 is TGTGCCAGCAGCCCGACTAGCGGGAGCACAGATACGCAGTATTTT. This gives the protein CASSPTSGSTDTQYF.

In its sample, this clone was seen a few times. The gene calls are TRBV6-1 and TRBJ1-5, with D uncertain. The germline V and J ends were trimmed by 2 bases and 0 bases, with 11 bases remaining between them. The CDR3 extends over 16 amino acids. In germline, CDR1 is MNHNS, CDR2 SASEGT. Written as DNA, the CDR3 is TGTGCCAGCAGTGAATTTTCCCAGTCTAGCAATCAGCCCCAGCATTTT. Protein sequence: CASSEFSQSSNQPQHF.

This chain connects TRBV5-1 to TRBJ2-7; TRBD2 is a possible D gene (5 bases). Germline V gene lookup returns CDR1 SGHRS and CDR2 YFSETQ. The V end lost 4 bases, the J end lost 5 bases, and 7 bases lay between the germline ends. The CDR3 is 11 residues long. CDR3 nucleotides: TGCGCCAGCAGCGCGACTAACGAGCAGTACTTC. Residues: CASSATNEQYF.

V gene TRBV5-1 combines with J gene TRBJ2-1, with D maybe TRBD2 (6 bases). Trimming removed 4 bases at V and 5 bases at J, with 16 bases between. The CDR3 runs 15 residues. Germline loops: CDR1 SGHRS, CDR2 YFSETQ. This chain's CDR3 is CASSPPAGPNNEQFF. The DNA for the CDR3 is TGCGCCAGCAGCCCACCCGCGGGACCCAACAATGAGCAGTTCTTC. The full variable domain, completed using reference TRBV5-1 and TRBJ2-1, is KAGVTQTPRYLIKTRGQQVTLSCSPISGHRSVSWYQQTPGQGLQFLFEYFSETQRNKGNFPGRFSGRQFSNSRSEMNVSTLELGDSALYLCASSPPAGPNNEQFFGPGTRLTVL.

V usage is TRBV7-8 and J usage is TRBJ1-1; 7 positions match TRBD1. Trimming at V came to 5 bases and at J to 5 bases, leaving 11 bases not matched to a gene. The CDR3 extends over 15 amino acids. From germline, CDR1 is SGHVS and CDR2 FQNEAQ. The CDR3 loop is CASSLTRQGVTEAFF. In nucleotides, the CDR3 is TGTGCCAGCAGCCTCACCAGGCAGGGGGTTACTGAAGCTTTCTTT.

This chain connects TRBV29-1 to TRBJ2-7; TRBD2 might be the D (6 bases). Germline CDR1 and CDR2: SQVTM and ANQGSEA. The CDR3 is made up of 15 amino acids. V gave up 7 bases and J gave up 0 bases, with 19 bases separating them. The CDR3 loop is CSAAAVAGTSYEQYF. In nucleotides, the CDR3 is TGCAGCGCCGCCGCCGTGGCGGGGACCTCCTACGAGCAGTACTTC.

J is TRBJ2-3 and V is TRBV18, with D possibly matching TRBD1 (5 bases). This CDR3 is 18 amino acids long. V shed 0 bases and J shed 0 bases, with 16 bases lying between them. The germline V gene encodes CDR1 KGHSH and CDR2 LQKENI. CDR3 in amino acids: CASSPPERGSLSTDTQYF. The CDR3 DNA reads as TGTGCCAGCTCACCACCGGAAAGGGGCTCCCTTAGCACAGATACGCAGTATTTT.